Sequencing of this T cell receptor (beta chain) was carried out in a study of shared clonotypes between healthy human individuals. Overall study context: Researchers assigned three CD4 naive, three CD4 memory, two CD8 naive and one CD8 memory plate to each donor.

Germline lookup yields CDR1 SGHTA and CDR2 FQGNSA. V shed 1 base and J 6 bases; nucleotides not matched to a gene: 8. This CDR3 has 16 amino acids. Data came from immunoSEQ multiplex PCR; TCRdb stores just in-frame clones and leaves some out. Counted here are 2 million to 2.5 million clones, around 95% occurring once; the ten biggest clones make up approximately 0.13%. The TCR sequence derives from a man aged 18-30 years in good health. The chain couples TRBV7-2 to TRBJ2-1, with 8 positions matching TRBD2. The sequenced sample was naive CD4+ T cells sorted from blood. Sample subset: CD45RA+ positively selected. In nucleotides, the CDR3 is TGTGCCAGCAGCTTAGTAGGGACTAGGGGGGCCAATGAGCAGTTCTTC. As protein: CASSLVGTRGANEQFF.